Detailed here is one T cell receptor (beta chain). Its antigen remains unidentified. No quality values exist for individual bases; no much larger clone is one base distant. The TCR beta CDR3 regions were amplified from the RNA transcripts. For the first round of RT-PCR on the TCR CDR3, the HTBI primer set was used together with the Qiagen OneStep RT-PCR kit. The libraries were constructed in a second round of multiplex PCR and then size-selected and purified. The libraries were sequenced on an Illumina HiSeq2000 using paired-end 100 bp reads. The study's own analysis went as follows. Raw data were processed with SOAPnuke, discarding reads with adapters, uncalled bases, mean Phred below 15, or no exact constant-primer or identifier match. COPE v1.2.5 was used to merge high-quality paired reads, and clonotypes were defined as unique nucleotide sequences. MiTCR v1.1 was used to align the clonotypes against IMGT TRBV, TRBD and TRBJ reference segments. The analysis included only V-J combinations with a frequency above 0.0001, which together covered around 99% of the repertoires. A TCS score was defined as the ratio between F50 (clonal expansion) and ExV (chaos), using BLOSUM62-based TCRdist between CDR3 peptides within each V-J. Welch's t-statistics and random forest reduced roughly 500 V-J features to under 15, which were used in a naive Bayes classifier (R e1071). TCRdb ran its own pipeline on the public reads, namely fastp trimming at Q25 and MiXCR clone calling, and kept in-frame beta chains. Rows are combined by CDR3 protein, so each entry shows the most common genes and DNA. TCRdb's processing, not the authors', yielded these V and J calls. In this sample the table shows some 690,000 distinct CDR3 sequences, roughly 17% of which occur a single time. About a sixth of the sample rests with the top ten.

Stable Graves' hyperthyroidism was defined as the absence of progression to ophthalmopathy over 18 months of follow-up. Hyperthyroidism patients were aged 18 to 65 years and newly diagnosed, with disease duration of less than 2 months. Any patient with an uncontrolled infection, another autoimmune disease, pregnancy or lactation was excluded. Diagnoses were based on clinical symptoms, serum thyroxine and TRAb, thyroid ultrasound and orbital computed tomography. PBMCs were separated from over 9 ml of fresh peripheral blood using Ficoll-Paque density gradient centrifugation. Total RNA was extracted using Trizol reagent, and RNA quality was assessed on an Agilent 2100 Bioanalyzer. This sample is drawn from a study of T cells in Graves' hyperthyroidism and ophthalmopathy (dated by TCRdb to between 2019 and 2020). For context, the study as a whole: Peripheral blood was sampled at the time of initial diagnosis, prior to any treatment. To identify TCR V-J signatures that set the groups apart, the researchers used a discovery cohort of 95 to 100 patients, made up of under 45 with Graves' ophthalmopathy and about 55 with stable Graves' hyperthyroidism. Prospective prediction of ophthalmopathy was tested in an independent validation cohort of 18 to 20 hyperthyroidism patients and approximately 17 patients who later progressed to ophthalmopathy. The roughly 100 discovery patients were randomly split 7:3 into training and test sets. The study also compared thyroid tissue and blood T-cell repertoires from roughly six Graves' hyperthyroidism patients. After sampling, hyperthyroidism patients received methimazole starting at 30 mg daily, and ophthalmopathy patients received high-dose intravenous methylprednisolone. The paper reports TCR Vbeta CDR3 sequencing of approximately 130 peripheral blood samples: under 45 ophthalmopathy, 70 to 85 hyperthyroidism and around 17 progressor patients.

What the research found in general, with its limitations: Most expanded thyroid clonotypes (frequency above 0.001) were also found in blood, which suggests that blood repertoires may mirror thyroid immune responses. A 13 V-J signature model separated ophthalmopathy from stable hyperthyroidism, with around 91% sensitivity and 81.08% specificity in cross-validation and 80%/75% in testing. Sample size was not statistically predetermined, and blinding of investigators to group allocation was not performed. In validation, progression to ophthalmopathy was predicted by the model with almost 71% sensitivity and 72.22% specificity, a median of about 6.8 months before onset.

Sequenced: blood. The sequence came from a man aged 45-65 years with Graves' hyperthyroidism.

In nucleotides, the sequence is TGTGCCACCAGCAGAGATTTCCATCAAGTTCCTACTGAAGCTTTCTTT. Its translation reads: CATSRDFHQVPTEAFF. The chain joins TRBV15 to TRBJ1-1; the D segment cannot be called with confidence. CDR1 LNHNV and CDR2 YYDKDF are derived from the germline V gene (reference sequence). Taken from cysteine to phenylalanine, the CDR3 has 16 residues. The retained sequence is limited to the CDR3, 48 bases, with the frame set at the first base. Deletion took 0 bases off V and 5 bases off J, with a span of 16 bases between the germline ends.